Each of the 18 T cell receptor beta chains below was sequenced from the same sample in a study of T cell repertoires in cytomegalovirus infection. Their antigens are not known. MiXCR was run by TCRdb on the reads, yielding one entry per CDR3 protein. The data show roughly 120,000 distinct CDR3 sequences, about 9.4% seen once. The material sequenced was PBMCs, sequenced either directly or after in vitro stimulation (not recorded which). The receptors stem from a human donor in good health (CMV status not recorded). Some clones in this sample may be carry-over from other donors' samples.

This clonotype was counted ten times or more. The CDR3 DNA follows: TGTGCCAGCAGTTTATTCCTTGAGGTGGTCTGGACTAGCGGGAGGCTTCAATACGAGCAGTACTTC. It yields the protein CASSLFLEVVWTSGRLQYEQYF. This rearrangement joins TRBV28 to TRBJ2-7; 14 nucleotides agree with TRBD2. The CDR3 sequence is 22 residues long. Germline trimming cut 1 base from V and 4 bases from J; bases unmatched to any gene: 21. The germline V gene has CDR1 MDHEN and CDR2 SYDVKM.

This clonotype ranks as medium-sized. This rearrangement joins TRBV7-6 to TRBJ2-7; 11 positions agree with TRBD2. CDR3 length: 17 residues. The germline CDR1 and CDR2 sequences are SGHVS and FNYEAQ. After removal of 5 bases from V and 1 base from J, the junction contained 10 bases not matched to a gene. The CDR3 loop is CASSLGTSGTYSYEQYF. The CDR3 DNA follows: TGTGCCAGCAGCCTAGGGACTAGCGGAACGTATTCCTACGAGCAGTACTTC.

This clonotype has a count of ten or more. The chain recombines TRBV7-2 with TRBJ2-3, with 8 bases aligning to TRBD1. V gave up 1 base and J gave up 2 bases; unmatched junction bases: 11. The CDR3 sequence is 18 residues long. Per the germline V gene, CDR1 is SGHTA and CDR2 is FQGNSA. The CDR3 DNA is TGTGCCAGCAGCTTAGAAAGGACAGGGCAGGGGGCCACAGATACGCAGTATTTT. The encoded protein is CASSLERTGQGATDTQYF.

V gene TRBV2 combines with J gene TRBJ2-5; 10 bases line up with TRBD1. After removal of 5 bases from V and 5 bases from J, the junction contained 2 bases not matched to a gene. Germline lookup yields CDR1 SNHLY and CDR2 FYNNEI. The CDR3 sequence is 13 residues long. The CDR3 DNA reads as TGTGCCAGCAGTCGGGACAGGGGCGAGACCCAGTACTTC. As protein: CASSRDRGETQYF.

This clonotype has a count of ten or more. This rearrangement joins TRBV10-3 to TRBJ2-1, with D possibly TRBD2 on 6 matching bases. The CDR3 has 13 residues. V lost 6 bases and J lost 6, with 12 bases in between. Germline values: CDR1 ENHRY, CDR2 SYGVKD. The DNA for the CDR3 is TGTGCCATCAGGGGTACTAGCACCAATGAGCAGTTCTTC. Its protein product is CAIRGTSTNEQFF.

This clonotype was seen a handful of times. V gene TRBV6-1 combines with J gene TRBJ2-7; maybe TRBD1 (6 bases). Germline values: CDR1 MNHNS, CDR2 SASEGT. The CDR3 sequence is 15 residues long. V lost 4 bases to trimming and J lost 7 bases, with 20 bases between them. CDR3 amino acids: CASSGDQGPRGEQYF. Written as DNA, the CDR3 is TGTGCCAGCAGTGGAGATCAGGGACCCAGGGGAGAGCAGTACTTC.

The V and J genes are TRBV7-3 and TRBJ2-5; no reliable D call. V was shortened by 4 bases and J by 4 bases, with 10 bases between the two germline ends. Germline CDR1 and CDR2: SGHTA and FQGTGA. The CDR3 runs 13 residues. The CDR3 DNA reads TGTGCCAGCAGCTCCGACCCGAGAGAGACCCAGTACTTC. It is translated as CASSSDPRETQYF.

The chain links TRBV27 to TRBJ1-2, with a possible D match to TRBD1 (6 bases). Per the germline V gene, CDR1 is MNHEY and CDR2 is SMNVEV (reference sequence). This CDR3 spans 13 amino acids. V was shortened by 2 bases and J by 4 bases, with 8 bases between the two germline ends. CDR3 nucleotides: TGTGCCAGCAGTTTAACAGGGTTCTATGGCTACACCTTC. It translates to CASSLTGFYGYTF.

This clonotype has just a few counts. In nucleotides, the CDR3 is TGTGCCAGCCAGGAAGGGGGACTAGCGGGAGTGTCGGATGAGCAGTTCTTC. It encodes CASQEGGLAGVSDEQFF. The rearrangement joins TRBV7-9 to TRBJ2-1, with 14 bases that match TRBD2. The CDR3 has 17 amino acids. V trimming: 8 bases; J trimming: 8 bases; junction bases outside the gene matches: 14. CDR1 is SEHNR and CDR2 is FQNEAQ in the germline V gene (reference sequence).

This clonotype was found many times. This chain connects TRBV7-2 to TRBJ2-5; D gene unclear. The length of the CDR3 is 14 residues. From germline, CDR1 is SGHTA and CDR2 FQGNSA. Between the trimmed V and J ends, which lost 1 base and 4 bases, there was a span of 10 bases. The CDR3 coding sequence is TGTGCCAGCAGCTTAGAAGGGTCCGGAGAGACCCAGTACTTC. Encoded protein: CASSLEGSGETQYF. Complete variable domain (other parts from reference TRBV7-2 and TRBJ2-5): GAGVSQSPSNKVTEKGKDVELRCDPISGHTALYWYRQSLGQGLEFLIYFQGNSAPDKSGLPSDRFSAERTGGSVSTLTIQRTQQEDSAVYLCASSLEGSGETQYFGPGTRLLVL.

In its sample, this clonotype was seen a few times. The V gene is TRBV30, the J gene TRBJ2-2, with D perhaps matching TRBD2 (5 bases). CDR3 length equals 13 residues. Trimming cost V 5 bases and J 6 bases, with 13 bases left between them. Germline CDR1 GTSNPN, CDR2 SVGIG (reference sequence). CDR3 in amino acids: CAWGREVPGELFF. The CDR3 DNA reads TGTGCCTGGGGACGGGAAGTACCCGGGGAGCTGTTTTTT.

This clonotype was detected many times. The V and J genes are TRBV7-9 and TRBJ1-1; D gene unclear. Trimming cost V 5 bases and J 7 bases, with 20 bases left between them. There are 15 residues in the CDR3. Germline V gives CDR1 SEHNR, CDR2 FQNEAQ (reference sequence). CDR3 amino acids: CASSPRTSASFEAFF. The CDR3 DNA is TGTGCCAGCAGCCCCAGAACATCAGCGAGTTTTGAAGCTTTCTTT. The full variable domain, in which reference TRBV7-9 and TRBJ1-1 provide the parts outside the CDR3, is DTGVSQNPRHKITKRGQNVTFRCDPISEHNRLYWYRQTLGQGPEFLTYFQNEAQLEKSRLLSDRFSAERPKGSFSTLEIQRTEQGDSAMYLCASSPRTSASFEAFFGQGTRLTVV.

Only a few counts were recorded for this clonotype. The chain is built from TRBV28 and TRBJ1-5; D perhaps matches TRBD1 (6 bases). V dropped 8 bases and J dropped 0 bases, with 11 bases sitting between them. The CDR3 loop spans 14 amino acids. Germline lookup yields CDR1 MDHEN and CDR2 SYDVKM. This CDR3 reads CASEGDPSNQPQHF. CDR3 DNA: TGTGCCAGCGAGGGGGATCCTAGCAATCAGCCCCAGCATTTT.

The chain combines TRBV25-1 with TRBJ2-2, with D possibly TRBD2 on 5 matching bases. The germline gives CDR1 MGHDK, CDR2 SYGVNS. V shed 5 bases and J shed 7 bases, with 11 bases lying between them. This CDR3 has 13 amino acids. The CDR3 spells CASSTVAGGELFF. CDR3 coding DNA: TGTGCCAGCAGTACGGTGGCGGGCGGGGAGCTGTTTTTT.

The chain uses TRBV20-1 and TRBJ2-1, with a possible D match to TRBD2 (7 bases). This CDR3 is built from 13 residues. V shed 5 bases and J shed 3 bases, with 11 bases lying between them. CDR1 is DFQATT and CDR2 is SNEGSKA in the germline V gene (reference sequence). The CDR3 loop is CSAGRGNYNEQFF. The DNA of the CDR3 is TGCAGTGCTGGGAGGGGGAACTACAATGAGCAGTTCTTC.

This clonotype was counted ten times or more. The chain joins TRBV4-2 to TRBJ2-7, with TRBD1 matching 8 bases. The V gene end was trimmed by 3 bases and the J gene end by 3 bases; junction bases not matched to a gene: 13. The CDR3 length is 17 residues. Per the germline V gene, CDR1 is LGHNA and CDR2 is YNFKEQ. CDR3 region: CASSHSTPGQAIYEQYF. DNA of the CDR3: TGTGCCAGCAGCCATTCTACCCCGGGACAGGCGATCTACGAGCAGTACTTC.

The table lists this clonotype with many counts. The J gene is TRBJ2-3, the V gene TRBV7-6; D might be TRBD1 (5 bases). V lost 1 base and J lost 1, with 9 bases in between. CDR1 and CDR2 from the germline V gene are SGHVS and FNYEAQ. This CDR3 comprises 15 residues. CDR3: CASSLEGHGTDTQYF. CDR3 bases: TGTGCCAGCAGCTTAGAAGGACACGGCACAGATACGCAGTATTTT.

This clonotype was recorded many times. The chain recombines TRBV7-2 with TRBJ2-2, with 7 bases that match TRBD2. Germline lookup yields CDR1 SGHTA and CDR2 FQGNSA. V lost 3 bases, J lost 6 bases, and 10 bases stayed unmatched. CDR3 length: 16 amino acids. The CDR3 nucleotides read TGTGCCAGCAGCTTCTTCCCCAGCGGGACTGCCGGGGAGCTGTTTTTT. Residues: CASSFFPSGTAGELFF.